One and the same sample provided the 27 T cell receptor beta chains below, sequenced in a study of shared clonotypes between healthy human individuals. The repertoire was sequenced with immunoSEQ multiplex PCR; TCRdb's copy has only in-frame clones and lacks some. The top ten hold 0.36% of the sample, which has about 2.4 million clones, 93% seen once. Sequencing was done on a sample of naive CD4+ T cells from PBMCs. The subset here: CD45RA+ positively selected. The source of these receptors is a young man in good health. Some clones in this sample may be carry-over from other donors' samples.

The rearrangement links TRBV28 to TRBJ2-3; no clear D gene. The CDR3 spans 13 residues. Germline V gene data show CDR1 as MDHEN and CDR2 as SYDVKM. Deletions cut 5 bases from V and 6 bases from J, with 12 bases between. The DNA for the CDR3 is TGTGCCAGCAGTCCCCCGAGTGTGGATACGCAGTATTTT. Its translation: CASSPPSVDTQYF.

This chain links TRBV18 with TRBJ2-5; 7 bases are a match to TRBD1. This CDR3 has 18 amino acids. Trimming cost V 5 bases and J 0 bases; bases outside gene matches: 15. Looked up from germline, CDR1 is KGHSH and CDR2 is LQKENI. CDR3 nucleotides: TGTGCCAGCTCATCAAAATTTACAGGGGCGACGTACCAAGAGACCCAGTACTTC. As protein: CASSSKFTGATYQETQYF.

The chain is built from TRBV5-1 and TRBJ2-3, with 12 nucleotides matching TRBD2. The J segment lost 4 bases and the V segment lost 0 bases, leaving 6 bases of the junction unmatched. Germline loops: CDR1 SGHRS, CDR2 YFSETQ. The CDR3 totals 17 residues. CDR3 nucleotides: TGCGCCAGCAGCTTGGAGGGGCTAGCGGGAGGGGCAGATACGCAGTATTTT. Translation gives CASSLEGLAGGADTQYF.

The chain couples TRBV28 to TRBJ1-2, with a tentative D call TRBD1 (6 bases). V was shortened by 4 bases and J by 7 bases, with 16 bases between the two germline ends. Germline assignment: CDR1 MDHEN and CDR2 SYDVKM. CDR3 length: 14 residues. CDR3: CASSSHREPGGYTF. Written as DNA, the CDR3 is TGTGCCAGCAGTTCCCACAGGGAGCCGGGTGGCTACACCTTC.

J is TRBJ2-7 and V is TRBV10-3; D possibly corresponds to TRBD2 (5 bases). V was clipped by 10 bases and J by 2 bases, with 12 bases between them. Per germline, CDR1 ENHRY and CDR2 SYGVKD. This CDR3 spans 12 amino acids. CDR3: CATEGSTYEQYF. CDR3 DNA sequence: TGTGCCACCGAGGGCAGCACCTACGAGCAGTACTTC.

Concerning this clone: Other nucleotide sequences from this sample produce the same CDR3. The chain uses TRBV18 and TRBJ1-1, with D hard to call. The CDR3 has 13 residues. Per the germline V gene, CDR1 is KGHSH and CDR2 is LQKENI. V was clipped by 6 bases and J by 2 bases, with 10 bases between them. CDR3 coding DNA: TGTGCCAGCTCTCCTCAAACCAACACTGAAGCTTTCTTT. Translating it yields CASSPQTNTEAFF.

The rearrangement joins TRBV15 to TRBJ2-1; no clear D. The ends were cut back, 2 bases at V and 8 bases at J, with 10 bases in the middle. Germline lookup yields CDR1 LNHNV and CDR2 YYDKDF (reference sequence). CDR3 length: 13 amino acids. CDR3 DNA sequence: TGTGCCACCAGCAGACCTGACGAGTATGAGCAGTTCTTC. Protein: CATSRPDEYEQFF.

The chain uses TRBV25-1 and TRBJ1-2, with D tentatively TRBD1 (5 bases). V gave up 6 bases and J gave up 2 bases, with 13 bases separating them. CDR3 size: 14 residues. Germline V gives CDR1 MGHDK, CDR2 SYGVNS. CDR3 region: CASRPNGGNYGYTF. The CDR3 bases are TGTGCCAGCAGGCCGAACGGGGGGAACTATGGCTACACCTTC.

V usage is TRBV14 and J usage is TRBJ2-5, with D unclear. Germline V gene data show CDR1 as SGHDN and CDR2 as FVKESK. The CDR3 consists of 15 residues. Trimming removed 1 base from V and 1 base from J, with 10 bases in between. The CDR3 sequence: CASSQGMQIQETQYF. The DNA for the CDR3 is TGTGCCAGCAGCCAAGGGATGCAAATCCAAGAGACCCAGTACTTC.

The CDR3 coding sequence is TGTGCCAGCAGTGGGCCTGCGGGAGTTCAGACCGGGGAGCTGTTTTTT. Protein product: CASSGPAGVQTGELFF. This rearrangement joins TRBV28 to TRBJ2-2, with 7 bases aligning to TRBD2. Germline CDR1 is MDHEN and CDR2 is SYDVKM. The CDR3 length is 16 residues. After removal of 5 bases from V and 5 bases from J, the junction contained 11 bases not matched to a gene.

This clone was seen only a few times. This chain links TRBV6-5 with TRBJ2-2; D might be TRBD1 (6 bases). Germline V gives CDR1 MNHEY, CDR2 SVGAGI. V was cut by 10 bases and J by 3 bases, with 18 bases left in between. CDR3 length: 15 residues. CDR3 sequence reads: CATLEPRGDTGELFF. The CDR3 region has the DNA TGTGCCACCTTAGAGCCCAGGGGCGACACCGGGGAGCTGTTTTTT.

The DNA of the CDR3 is TGTGCCAGCAGCTTGCAGGGGGCACCACCCCCAAGGGCTTTCTTT. Translated: CASSLQGAPPPRAFF. This chain joins TRBV7-3 and TRBJ1-1; 8 bases are shared with TRBD1. Germline CDR1 is SGHTA and CDR2 is FQGTGA. The CDR3 loop spans 15 amino acids. The V and J ends lost 3 bases and 11 bases, in that order; junction bases with no gene match: 14.

The chain carries TRBV30 and TRBJ2-2; no definite D call. V lost 0 bases, J lost 1 base, and 15 bases lay in between. CDR3 length equals 17 residues. Germline V gene sequence: CDR1 GTSNPN, CDR2 SVGIG (reference sequence). DNA of the CDR3: TGTGCCTGGAGTGTATGGTCGTTAAGGATGAACACCGGGGAGCTGTTTTTT. It translates to CAWSVWSLRMNTGELFF.

The chain links TRBV28 to TRBJ2-1; D is undetermined. The ends were cut back, 3 bases at V and 10 bases at J, with 13 bases in the middle. Germline CDR1 MDHEN, CDR2 SYDVKM. The CDR3 contains 13 residues. The CDR3 here is CASSLLSDPEQFF. In DNA form, the CDR3 reads TGTGCCAGCAGTTTGTTATCCGATCCCGAGCAGTTCTTC.

The V gene is TRBV27, the J gene TRBJ1-1; D might be TRBD1 (6 bases). Trimming removed 5 bases from V and 6 bases from J, with 13 bases in between. The germline V gene has CDR1 MNHEY and CDR2 SMNVEV (reference sequence). This CDR3 has 13 residues. The CDR3 protein is CASSKYRDSEAFF. The CDR3 DNA is TGTGCCAGCAGTAAATACAGGGATTCTGAAGCTTTCTTT.

The chain carries TRBV5-6 and TRBJ1-4; D is unclear. The V end lost 6 bases, the J end lost 14 bases, and 5 bases lay between the germline ends. Germline CDR1 is SGHDT and CDR2 is YYEEEE. The CDR3 contains 8 residues. CDR3 amino acids: CASIQLFF. The CDR3, as DNA: TGTGCCAGCATCCAGCTGTTTTTT.

About this clone itself: Different DNA sequences within this sample yield the same CDR3. The J gene is TRBJ2-7, the V gene TRBV2; the match to TRBD1 covers 9 bases. This CDR3 contains 14 residues. The trim removed 4 bases at V and 3 bases at J, leaving 4 bases unmatched. CDR1 and CDR2 from the germline V gene are SNHLY and FYNNEI. The CDR3 DNA reads as TGTGCCAGCAGTGGAGGGACAGGGAGCTACGAGCAGTACTTC. Translation gives CASSGGTGSYEQYF.

The V and J genes are TRBV10-1 and TRBJ1-1, with D possibly TRBD1 on 6 matching bases. The CDR3 contains 14 residues. From germline, CDR1 is WNHNN and CDR2 SYGVQD (reference sequence). V was trimmed by 3 bases and J by 5 bases, leaving 13 bases between them. CDR3 residues: CASSEGRGSTEAFF. The CDR3 DNA reads TGCGCCAGCAGTGAAGGCAGGGGCTCTACTGAAGCTTTCTTT.

This sequence joins TRBV6-1 and TRBJ2-1; a possible D gene is TRBD2 (6 bases). Germline values: CDR1 MNHNS, CDR2 SASEGT. The length of the CDR3 is 11 residues. V was clipped by 6 bases and J by 14 bases, with 14 bases between them. The CDR3 DNA reads TGTGCCAGCAGCGTTTGGGAGGAGGAGTTCTTC. This translates into CASSVWEEEFF.

This chain links TRBV10-3 with TRBJ2-5, with 8 bases fitting TRBD2. Germline CDR1 and CDR2: ENHRY and SYGVKD. After removal of 4 bases from V and 5 bases from J, the junction contained 3 bases not matched to a gene. This CDR3 region has 13 residues. Here the CDR3 reads CAISVGGAETQYF. As DNA, the CDR3 is TGTGCCATCAGTGTCGGGGGGGCGGAGACCCAGTACTTC.

The CDR3 coding sequence is TGTGCCACGGGACTCTTGAACACCGGGGAGCTGTTTTTT. It encodes CATGLLNTGELFF. The rearrangement joins TRBV9 to TRBJ2-2; possible D gene TRBD2, 6 bases. CDR3 size: 13 residues. V lost 9 bases and J lost 1, with 10 bases in between. CDR1 is SGDLS and CDR2 is YYNGEE in the germline V gene.

This chain uses TRBV6-1 with TRBJ2-1; tentative D call: TRBD2 (5 bases). Looked up from germline, CDR1 is MNHNS and CDR2 is SASEGT. Trimming stripped 8 bases from V and 0 bases from J, with 14 bases between. The CDR3 contains 15 residues. The CDR3 nucleotides read TGTGCCAGCGGATTTAGCGTGGACTCCTACAATGAGCAGTTCTTC. It is translated as CASGFSVDSYNEQFF.

J is TRBJ1-1 and V is TRBV7-2, with 8 bases matching TRBD1. The V gene end was trimmed by 3 bases and the J gene end by 3 bases; junction bases not matched to a gene: 6. The CDR3 has 15 residues. The germline gives CDR1 SGHTA, CDR2 FQGNSA. The CDR3 reads CASSFGTGEHTEAFF. Written as DNA, the CDR3 is TGTGCCAGCAGCTTCGGGACAGGTGAGCACACTGAAGCTTTCTTT.

The V gene is TRBV27, the J gene TRBJ2-5; D may be TRBD1 or TRBD2 (6 bases each). Trimming pared 3 bases from V and 5 bases from J, leaving 13 bases between. This CDR3 comprises 14 residues. Germline CDR1 is MNHEY and CDR2 is SMNVEV (reference sequence). The CDR3 here is CASSFPGAGETQYF. CDR3 nucleotide sequence: TGTGCCAGCAGTTTCCCAGGGGCGGGGGAGACCCAGTACTTC.

This clone showed up just a few times. This chain uses TRBV30 with TRBJ1-1; D may be TRBD1 (6 bases). The V end was cut by 8 bases, the J end by 4 bases, with 17 bases between. The CDR3 consists of 13 residues. Germline assignment: CDR1 GTSNPN and CDR2 SVGIG (reference sequence). The CDR3 sequence: CAETGGLGTEAFF. The CDR3 region has the DNA TGTGCCGAAACCGGGGGGCTTGGCACTGAAGCTTTCTTT.

V is TRBV7-2 and J is TRBJ1-5; the match to TRBD1 covers 8 bases. Germline lookup yields CDR1 SGHTA and CDR2 FQGNSA. V was pared by 5 bases and J by 6 bases, with 6 bases of the junction left unmatched. The length of the CDR3 is 14 residues. The CDR3 nucleotides read TGTGCCAGCAGCAAGGGACAGGATGGTCAGCCCCAGCATTTT. It specifies CASSKGQDGQPQHF.

This clone showed up just a few times. The V call is TRBV30, the J call TRBJ1-2; D gene uncertain. The V and J ends lost 0 bases and 6 bases respectively, with 11 bases between them. CDR3 length: 13 residues. Germline-derived CDR1 and CDR2 are GTSNPN and SVGIG (reference sequence). The CDR3 is CAWSVQGAHGYTF. In DNA, the CDR3 is TGTGCCTGGAGTGTACAAGGCGCGCATGGCTACACCTTC.